This record concerns one TCR beta chain sequence. The antigen remains undetermined. Using immunoSEQ multiplex PCR, the repertoire was profiled, and TCRdb retains in-frame clones only, with some absent. The sample consists of approximately 120,000 clones, around 89% of them appearing once. Germline CDR1 reads SGHNT; CDR2 reads YENEEA. The CDR3 spans 20 residues. J lost 0 bases, V lost 5 bases, and 12 bases had no gene match. During the collection period, no donor immune events like infections were recorded. These data come from a study of identifying expanded T cells in peripheral blood. Study conclusions and caveats: Across healthy donors, higher total template counts meant significantly greater roughly 2-week count variance. Over approximately two and four weeks, about 15 and 18 clones changed, versus approximately 1.1 between replicates.

The rearrangement links TRBV11-3 to TRBJ2-1; 14 bases map to TRBD2. This TCR was sampled from a person between 18 and 75 years old in good health. Source material: blood. In DNA form, the CDR3 reads TGTGCCAGCAGCCCCGGACTAGCGGGGGGCCTTTCCAGCTCCTACAATGAGCAGTTCTTC. Protein: CASSPGLAGGLSSSYNEQFF.